The clone carrying this T cell receptor (beta chain) was seen ten or more times. The data were obtained in a study of naive and memory T cell subsets. The beta constant-region primer was an equimolar mix of two oligonucleotides covering TRBC1 and TRBC2. From the UMI-ligation and nested PCR reads, TCRdb called clonotypes with MiXCR, one entry per CDR3 protein. Of tens of thousands of distinct CDR3 sequences in the sample, over 10% were seen once. This CDR3 has 15 residues. Unmatched junction bases numbered 3, after V lost 0 bases and J lost 9 bases. In germline, CDR1 is SGHDT, CDR2 YYEEEE. Material for sequencing was central memory CD4+ T cells from blood. This chain joins TRBV5-6 and TRBJ2-1; 13 nucleotides match TRBD2. This receptor was identified in a human donor in good health. The CDR3 DNA reads as TGTGCCAGCAGCTTGGGACTAGCGGGAGGTGGTGAGCAGTTCTTC. This sequence encodes CASSLGLAGGGEQFF.